The 26 T cell receptor beta chains below were found in one sample sequenced in a study of T cell responses to AZD1222 COVID-19 vaccine. Data came from immunoSEQ multiplex PCR; TCRdb stores just in-frame clones and leaves some out. Among roughly 150,000 clones listed, approximately 90% were seen once. The sample here was peripheral blood, taken after recovery from COVID-19. The receptors were gathered from an adult who had recovered from COVID-19.

V usage is TRBV3-1 (or the pseudogene TRBV3-2) and J usage is TRBJ2-3; D unresolved. CDR3 length: 15 amino acids. The germline gives CDR1 LGHDT, CDR2 YNNKEL (reference sequence). Trimming removed 0 bases from V and 7 bases from J, with 14 bases in between. The CDR3 loop reads CASSQERRARNTQYF. DNA for the CDR3: TGTGCCAGCAGCCAAGAACGAAGGGCAAGAAATACGCAGTATTTT.

This chain connects TRBV28 to TRBJ2-2, with TRBD1 as a possible D gene (6 bases). V was shortened by 5 bases and J by 2 bases, with 12 bases between the two germline ends. The CDR3 has 15 residues. Germline lookup yields CDR1 MDHEN and CDR2 SYDVKM. CDR3 sequence reads: CASSPPQGNTGELFF. The CDR3 bases are TGTGCCAGCAGTCCCCCACAGGGCAACACCGGGGAGCTGTTTTTT.

In its sample, this clone was seen a few times. The chain is built from TRBV11-2 and TRBJ1-4; D is undetermined. Germline lookup yields CDR1 SGHAT and CDR2 FQNNGV. The CDR3 has 17 residues. V lost 3 bases to trimming and J lost 0 bases, with 14 bases between them. CDR3 protein: CASSLHRIMATNEKLFF. For the CDR3, the DNA is TGTGCCAGCAGCTTGCACCGAATCATGGCAACTAATGAAAAACTGTTTTTT.

The gene calls are TRBV28 and TRBJ1-2; D might be TRBD1 (6 bases). Germline V gene data show CDR1 as MDHEN and CDR2 as SYDVKM. The V end was cut by 6 bases, the J end by 4 bases, with 15 bases between. This CDR3 comprises 14 residues. CDR3 coding DNA: TGTGCCAGCAGCTCCGGGACAACCATCTATGGCTACACCTTC. Amino acids: CASSSGTTIYGYTF.

The rearrangement joins TRBV5-1 to TRBJ2-5, with D unclear. V lost 7 bases and J lost 5, with 15 bases in between. The CDR3 extends over 13 amino acids. CDR1 and CDR2 (germline): SGHRS, YFSETQ. CDR3 residues: CASRRVPGETQYF. In DNA, the CDR3 is TGCGCCAGCCGCCGTGTCCCTGGGGAGACCCAGTACTTC.

The V call is TRBV12-3 or TRBV12-4, the J call TRBJ1-2; D gene ambiguous. This CDR3 has 13 residues. The V end was cut by 3 bases, the J end by 2 bases, with 7 bases between. The CDR3 coding sequence is TGTGCCAGCAGTTTCTTGGTGAACTATGGCTACACCTTC. Translating it yields CASSFLVNYGYTF.

The CDR3 loop is CASSLGGTGLGNQPQHF. The CDR3 region has the DNA TGTGCCAGCAGCTTAGGAGGGACAGGGTTGGGCAATCAGCCCCAGCATTTT. V is TRBV7-9 and J is TRBJ1-5, with 9 bases identical to TRBD1. V shed 1 base and J 2 bases; nucleotides not matched to a gene: 6. CDR3 length: 17 amino acids. Per germline, CDR1 SEHNR and CDR2 FQNEAQ (reference sequence).

The chain recombines TRBV10-1 with TRBJ2-2; D is unresolved. Germline V gene data show CDR1 as WNHNN and CDR2 as SYGVQD (reference sequence). V lost 0 bases to trimming and J lost 0 bases, with 8 bases between them. The length of the CDR3 is 16 residues. DNA for the CDR3: TGCGCCAGCAGTGAGTCCATGTACGCGAACACCGGGGAGCTGTTTTTT. Translated: CASSESMYANTGELFF.

V usage is TRBV4-3 and J usage is TRBJ1-5; D unclear. The germline V and J ends were trimmed by 3 bases and 7 bases, with 10 bases remaining between them. This CDR3 is 13 amino acids long. Germline V gene lookup returns CDR1 LGHNA and CDR2 YSLEER. The chain's CDR3 is CASSQDTRQPQHF. For the CDR3, the DNA is TGCGCCAGCAGCCAGGATACGAGGCAGCCCCAGCATTTT.

In nucleotides, the CDR3 is TGTGCCAGCAGTTACGTCTCAGGACGGTCCTCTGGGGCCAACGTCCTGACTTTC. The encoded protein is CASSYVSGRSSGANVLTF. The gene calls are TRBV6-2 or TRBV6-3 and TRBJ2-6; D is unresolved. The CDR3 spans 18 residues. Germline V gene sequence: CDR1 MNHEY, CDR2 SVGEGT. V lost 2 bases and J lost 0, with 14 bases in between.

The rearrangement uses TRBV27 and TRBJ2-7, with 11 bases aligning to TRBD1. Germline-derived CDR1 and CDR2 are MNHEY and SMNVEV (reference sequence). Trimming cost V 6 bases and J 7 bases; bases outside gene matches: 8. This CDR3 is 14 amino acids long. The CDR3 DNA follows: TGTGCCAGCAGCACAGGACAGGGGGCATTGGAGCAGTACTTC. Residues: CASSTGQGALEQYF.

The V and J genes are TRBV18 and TRBJ2-1, with a weak D call TRBD2 (6 bases). Germline assignment: CDR1 KGHSH and CDR2 LQKENI. The CDR3 contains 16 residues. V lost 0 bases to trimming and J lost 6 bases, with 15 bases between them. The CDR3: CASSPPGGFNLNEQFF. The DNA for the CDR3 is TGTGCCAGCTCACCACCTGGGGGGTTCAATCTCAATGAGCAGTTCTTC.

The rearrangement uses TRBV29-1 and TRBJ1-1; 7 nucleotides line up with TRBD1. Looked up from germline, CDR1 is SQVTM and CDR2 is ANQGSEA. The CDR3 spans 13 residues. V gave up 7 bases and J gave up 5 bases; unmatched junction bases: 10. The CDR3 sequence is CSAGGGGETEAFF. Written as DNA, the CDR3 is TGCAGCGCTGGGGGAGGGGGCGAGACTGAAGCTTTCTTT.

The chain couples TRBV5-4 to TRBJ2-5, with D perhaps TRBD2 (5 bases). In germline, CDR1 is SGHNT, CDR2 YYREEE (reference sequence). CDR3 length: 16 residues. Trimming shortened V by 0 bases and J by 1 base, and 13 bases separated the two germline ends. The CDR3 loop is CASSLVFGESQETQYF. CDR3 coding DNA: TGTGCCAGCAGCTTGGTCTTCGGGGAAAGCCAAGAGACCCAGTACTTC.

This clone was counted once. The CDR3 spells CATIRDRGSEQFF. DNA for the CDR3: TGTGCCACGATCCGGGACAGGGGGAGTGAGCAGTTCTTC. The V gene is TRBV2, the J gene TRBJ2-1, with 11 bases aligning to TRBD1. CDR3 length: 13 amino acids. Germline lookup yields CDR1 SNHLY and CDR2 FYNNEI. The ends lost 10 bases at V and 9 bases at J; junction bases unmatched: 8.

The rearrangement joins TRBV20-1 to TRBJ1-1; D ambiguous. Germline V gene data show CDR1 as DFQATT and CDR2 as SNEGSKA (reference sequence). Trimming pared 4 bases from V and 1 base from J, leaving 4 bases between. The CDR3 sequence is 11 residues long. The DNA of the CDR3 is TGCAGTGCTACAGCGAACACTGAAGCTTTCTTT. This codes for CSATANTEAFF.

The chain carries TRBV3-1 (or the pseudogene TRBV3-2) and TRBJ1-5; D remains unclear. Germline V gene lookup returns CDR1 LGHDT and CDR2 YNNKEL (reference sequence). The ends were cut back, 0 bases at V and 6 bases at J, with 9 bases in the middle. This CDR3 comprises 14 residues. CDR3 nucleotides: TGTGCCAGCAGCCAAGAGAGGGCGAGTCAGCCCCAGCATTTT. It specifies CASSQERASQPQHF.

This chain uses TRBV5-4 with TRBJ2-1, with TRBD2 matching 10 bases. Germline lookup yields CDR1 SGHNT and CDR2 YYREEE (reference sequence). J lost 8 bases, V lost 3 bases, and 8 bases had no gene match. This CDR3 has 15 amino acids. The CDR3 region is CASSSPAGGLDEQFF. DNA of the CDR3: TGTGCCAGCAGCTCCCCAGCGGGAGGGCTGGATGAGCAGTTCTTC.

Remarks on this clone: In the same sample, other DNA sequences code for this CDR3. The chain employs TRBV28 and TRBJ1-1; D is unclear. Looked up from germline, CDR1 is MDHEN and CDR2 is SYDVKM. This CDR3 has 11 residues. Between the trimmed V and J ends, which lost 3 bases and 4 bases, there was a span of 3 bases. This chain's CDR3 is CASSLGTEAFF. The CDR3 DNA is TGTGCCAGCAGTTTGGGCACTGAAGCTTTCTTT.

The V gene is TRBV20-1, the J gene TRBJ1-2, with D unclear. Germline V gene sequence: CDR1 DFQATT, CDR2 SNEGSKA (reference sequence). This CDR3 region has 10 residues. V lost 4 bases and J lost 7, with 7 bases in between. The CDR3 DNA reads as TGCAGTGCTAAACAGAGTGGCTACACCTTC. Encoded protein: CSAKQSGYTF.

The chain employs TRBV29-1 and TRBJ1-1; no reliable D call. Germline V gives CDR1 SQVTM, CDR2 ANQGSEA. This CDR3 has 12 amino acids. Trimming took 4 bases from V and 6 from J, leaving 12 bases between them. The CDR3 sequence is CSVANRVAEAFF. Here the CDR3 DNA reads TGCAGCGTTGCAAACCGGGTCGCTGAAGCTTTCTTT.

This rearrangement joins TRBV11-2 to TRBJ1-2; D is unclear. The CDR3 contains 12 residues. The germline V gene has CDR1 SGHAT and CDR2 FQNNGV. Between the trimmed V and J ends, which lost 5 bases and 0 bases, there was a span of 4 bases. The CDR3 is CASSKTNYGYTF. In DNA form, the CDR3 reads TGTGCCAGCAGCAAAACTAACTATGGCTACACCTTC.

V and J are TRBV5-1 and TRBJ2-1; D perhaps matches TRBD2 (5 bases). In germline, CDR1 is SGHRS, CDR2 YFSETQ. The V and J ends lost 3 bases and 6 bases respectively, with 16 bases between them. The CDR3 extends over 15 amino acids. The DNA for the CDR3 is TGCGCCAGCAGCTCCAGGACCCCCGAGGGCAATGAGCAGTTCTTC. Translated: CASSSRTPEGNEQFF.

The chain links TRBV7-6 to TRBJ2-7, with 7 positions matching TRBD2. The germline V gene has CDR1 SGHVS and CDR2 FNYEAQ. The junction had 4 bases not matched to a gene; V was cut back by 2 bases and J by 0 bases. This CDR3 spans 15 amino acids. CDR3 amino acids: CASSLQGGSSYEQYF. The CDR3 DNA reads as TGTGCCAGCAGCTTACAGGGCGGGAGCTCCTACGAGCAGTACTTC.

This clone has only one observation. This rearrangement joins TRBV15 to TRBJ2-3; no clear D gene. Trimming shortened V by 8 bases and J by 5 bases, and 8 bases separated the two germline ends. The CDR3 is made up of 11 amino acids. The germline CDR1 and CDR2 sequences are LNHNV and YYDKDF (reference sequence). The CDR3 DNA follows: TGTGCCACCTCCAGGTTAGATACGCAGTATTTT. Its protein is CATSRLDTQYF. Based on the CDR3 plus reference TRBV15 and TRBJ2-3, the full variable domain is DAMVIQNPRYQVTQFGKPVTLSCSQTLNHNVMYWYQQKSSQAPKLLFHYYDKDFNNEADTPDNFQSRRPNTSFCFLDIRSPGLGDTAMYLCATSRLDTQYFGPGTRLTVL.

This chain's CDR3 is CASSLDRGWVNYSALFF. The CDR3 nucleotides read TGTGCCAGCAGCTTAGACCGCGGGTGGGTCAACTATAGCGCACTGTTTTTT. The rearrangement links TRBV11-2 to TRBJ1-4; D uncertain. The V end was cut by 0 bases, the J end by 13 bases, with 24 bases between. CDR1 and CDR2 from the germline V gene are SGHAT and FQNNGV. The CDR3 covers 17 residues.